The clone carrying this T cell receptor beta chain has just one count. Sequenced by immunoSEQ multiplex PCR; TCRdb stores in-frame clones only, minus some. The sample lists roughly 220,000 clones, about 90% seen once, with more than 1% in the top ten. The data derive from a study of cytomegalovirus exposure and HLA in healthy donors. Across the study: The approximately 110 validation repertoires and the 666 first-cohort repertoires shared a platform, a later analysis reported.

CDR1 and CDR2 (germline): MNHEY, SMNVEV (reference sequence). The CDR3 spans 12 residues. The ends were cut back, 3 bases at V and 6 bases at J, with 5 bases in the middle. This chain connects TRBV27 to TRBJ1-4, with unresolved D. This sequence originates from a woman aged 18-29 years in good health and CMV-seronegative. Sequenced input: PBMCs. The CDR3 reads CASSFGDEKLFF. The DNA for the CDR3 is TGTGCCAGCAGTTTCGGGGATGAAAAACTGTTTTTT. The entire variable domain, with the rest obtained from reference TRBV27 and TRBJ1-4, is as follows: EAQVTQNPRYLITVTGKKLTVTCSQNMNHEYMSWYRQDPGLGLRQIYYSMNVEVTDKGDVPEGYKVSRKEKRNFPLILESPSPNQTSLYFCASSFGDEKLFFGSGTQLSVL.